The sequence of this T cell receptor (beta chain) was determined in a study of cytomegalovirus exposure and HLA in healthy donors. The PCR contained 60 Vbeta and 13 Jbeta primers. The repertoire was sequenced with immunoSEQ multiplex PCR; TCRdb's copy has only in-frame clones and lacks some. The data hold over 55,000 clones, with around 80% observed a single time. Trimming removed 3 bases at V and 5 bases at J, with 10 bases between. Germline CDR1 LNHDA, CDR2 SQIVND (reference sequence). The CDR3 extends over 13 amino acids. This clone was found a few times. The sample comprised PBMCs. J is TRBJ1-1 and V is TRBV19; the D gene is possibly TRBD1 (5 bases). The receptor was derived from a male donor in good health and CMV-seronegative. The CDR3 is CASSINRQTEAFF. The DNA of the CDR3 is TGTGCCAGTAGTATCAACCGACAGACTGAAGCTTTCTTT.